Listed here is a single T cell receptor beta chain. This entry is derived from a study of CD8+ T cells in alopecia areata. Once RNA had been extracted, it was reverse transcribed into cDNA to act as the sequencing template. Sequenced by immunoSEQ multiplex PCR; TCRdb stores in-frame clones only, minus some. The sample includes approximately 90,000 clones, approximately 70% of them seen just once. Germline CDR1 reads MGHRA; CDR2 reads YSYEKL. V gave up 5 bases and J gave up 0 bases, with 18 bases separating them. The CDR3 contains 17 residues. Noted treatment: oral pan-JAK inhibitor, 5-10 mg twice daily.

The starting material was CD8+ T cells sorted from blood, obtained at week 44, from a patient treated with tofacitinib. The chain is built from TRBV4-1 and TRBJ2-3, with TRBD1 as a possible D gene (6 bases). The receptor was derived from a human donor with alopecia areata. The DNA for the CDR3 is TGCGCCAGCAGCACGCCCCCCGGGACACGGAGCACAGATACGCAGTATTTT. This codes for CASSTPPGTRSTDTQYF.